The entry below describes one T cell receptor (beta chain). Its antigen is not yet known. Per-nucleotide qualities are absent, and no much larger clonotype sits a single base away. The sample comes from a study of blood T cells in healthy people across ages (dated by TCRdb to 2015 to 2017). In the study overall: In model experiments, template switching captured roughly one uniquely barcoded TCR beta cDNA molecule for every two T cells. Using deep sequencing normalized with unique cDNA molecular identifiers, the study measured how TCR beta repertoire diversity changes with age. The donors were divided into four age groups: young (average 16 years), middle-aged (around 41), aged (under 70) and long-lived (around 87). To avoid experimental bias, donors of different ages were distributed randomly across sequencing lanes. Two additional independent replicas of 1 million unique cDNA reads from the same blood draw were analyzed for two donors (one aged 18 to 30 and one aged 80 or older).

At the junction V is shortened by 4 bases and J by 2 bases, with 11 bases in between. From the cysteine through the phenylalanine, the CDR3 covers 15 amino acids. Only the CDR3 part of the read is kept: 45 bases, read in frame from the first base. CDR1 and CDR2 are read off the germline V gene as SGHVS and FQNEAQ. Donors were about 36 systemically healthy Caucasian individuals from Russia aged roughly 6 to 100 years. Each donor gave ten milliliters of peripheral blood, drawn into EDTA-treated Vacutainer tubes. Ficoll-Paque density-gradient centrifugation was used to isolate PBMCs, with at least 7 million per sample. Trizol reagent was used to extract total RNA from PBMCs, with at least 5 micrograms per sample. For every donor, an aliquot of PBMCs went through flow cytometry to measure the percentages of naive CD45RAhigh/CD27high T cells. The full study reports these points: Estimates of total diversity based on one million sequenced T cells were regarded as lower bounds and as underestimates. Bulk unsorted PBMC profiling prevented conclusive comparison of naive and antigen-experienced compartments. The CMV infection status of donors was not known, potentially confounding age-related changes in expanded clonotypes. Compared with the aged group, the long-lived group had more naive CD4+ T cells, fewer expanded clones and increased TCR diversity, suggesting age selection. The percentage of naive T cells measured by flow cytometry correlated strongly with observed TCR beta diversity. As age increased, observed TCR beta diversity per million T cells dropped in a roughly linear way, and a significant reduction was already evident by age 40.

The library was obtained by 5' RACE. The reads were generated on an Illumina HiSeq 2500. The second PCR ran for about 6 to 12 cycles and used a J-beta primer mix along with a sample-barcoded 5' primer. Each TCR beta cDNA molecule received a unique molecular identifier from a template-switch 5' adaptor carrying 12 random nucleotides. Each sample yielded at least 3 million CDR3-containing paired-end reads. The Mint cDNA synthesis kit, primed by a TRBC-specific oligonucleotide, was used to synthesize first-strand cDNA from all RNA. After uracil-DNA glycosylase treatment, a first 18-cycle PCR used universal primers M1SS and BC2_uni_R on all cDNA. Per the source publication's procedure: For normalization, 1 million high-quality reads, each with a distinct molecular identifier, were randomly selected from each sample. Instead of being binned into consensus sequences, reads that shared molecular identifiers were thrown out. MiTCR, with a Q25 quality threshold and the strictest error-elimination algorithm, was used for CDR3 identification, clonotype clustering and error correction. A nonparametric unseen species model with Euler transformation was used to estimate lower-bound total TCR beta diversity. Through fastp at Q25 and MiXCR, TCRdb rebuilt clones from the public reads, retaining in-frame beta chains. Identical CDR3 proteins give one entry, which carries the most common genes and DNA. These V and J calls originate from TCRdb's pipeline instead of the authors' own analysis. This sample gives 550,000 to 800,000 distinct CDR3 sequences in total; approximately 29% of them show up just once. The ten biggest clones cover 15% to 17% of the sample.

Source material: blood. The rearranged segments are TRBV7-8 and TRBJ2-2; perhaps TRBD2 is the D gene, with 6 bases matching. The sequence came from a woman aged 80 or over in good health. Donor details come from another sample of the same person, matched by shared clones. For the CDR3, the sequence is CASSSRLGNTGELFF. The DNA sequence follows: TGTGCCAGCAGCTCTCGACTAGGTAACACCGGGGAGCTGTTTTTT.